Listed here are 18 T cell receptor beta chains from one sample, sequenced in a study of T cells in localized non-small cell lung cancer. The table came from immunoSEQ multiplex PCR; TCRdb's copy has only in-frame clones and leaves some out. Here the sample spans some 50,000 clones, about 86% being singletons. Sequencing was performed on peripheral blood mononuclear cells, taken before any cancer treatment. These receptors were taken from a man aged 40-75 years with stage III lung adenocarcinoma.

The gene calls are TRBV18 and TRBJ2-4; the D gene could be TRBD1 or TRBD2 (5 bases each). The CDR3 length is 15 residues. Germline V gene lookup returns CDR1 KGHSH and CDR2 LQKENI. With 0 bases removed from V and 8 bases from J, the gap between germline ends came to 14 bases. The CDR3 DNA sequence: TGTGCCAGCTCACCACCAGGGACGGGTAGTGACATTCAGTACTTC. Translated: CASSPPGTGSDIQYF.

CDR3 in amino acids: CAITYTDTDTQYF. DNA of the CDR3: TGTGCCATCACCTACACCGACACAGATACGCAGTATTTT. The rearrangement links TRBV10-3 to TRBJ2-3; unclear D gene. Germline CDR1 ENHRY, CDR2 SYGVKD. The CDR3 covers 13 residues. V was pared by 7 bases and J by 2 bases, with 10 bases between.

This clone appeared a few times. V is TRBV4-1 and J is TRBJ2-3; no clear D gene. Germline assignment: CDR1 MGHRA and CDR2 YSYEKL. The CDR3 covers 15 residues. With 0 bases removed from V and 0 bases from J, the gap between germline ends came to 7 bases. The CDR3 sequence: CASSQDFGSTDTQYF. In nucleotides, the CDR3 is TGCGCCAGCAGCCAAGATTTCGGAAGCACAGATACGCAGTATTTT.

This rearrangement joins TRBV4-1 to TRBJ1-1; 9 bases are a match to TRBD1. The CDR3 sequence is 15 residues long. Per germline, CDR1 MGHRA and CDR2 YSYEKL. V was clipped by 1 base and J by 5 bases; unmatched bases: 5. The CDR3 spells CASSQAGQGRTEAFF. As DNA, the CDR3 is TGCGCCAGCAGCCAAGCCGGACAGGGGCGTACTGAAGCTTTCTTT.

This clone occurred once. The genes are TRBV2 and TRBJ1-1; no clear D. Per germline, CDR1 SNHLY and CDR2 FYNNEI. The CDR3 is made up of 13 amino acids. The V and J ends lost 1 base and 0 bases respectively, with 3 bases between them. Written as DNA, the CDR3 is TGTGCCAGCAGTGAAGACCTGAACACTGAAGCTTTCTTT. Translation: CASSEDLNTEAFF.

V and J are TRBV10-2 and TRBJ2-3; 8 bases fit TRBD1. V was pared by 8 bases and J by 6 bases, with 10 bases of the junction left unmatched. Germline V gene lookup returns CDR1 WSHSY and CDR2 SAAADI. CDR3 size: 14 residues. Written as DNA, the CDR3 is TGCGCCAGCGATGAGACAGGGGAGTCGGATACGCAGTATTTT. Its translation: CASDETGESDTQYF.

The chain uses TRBV5-8 and TRBJ2-1; 11 positions agree with TRBD2. V shed 4 bases, J shed 0 bases, and the junction held 6 bases outside the gene matches. This CDR3 region has 17 residues. CDR1 is SGHTS, CDR2 YDEGEE, per germline. The CDR3 bases are TGTGCCAGCAGCACGGGACTAGCGGCCAACTCCTACAATGAGCAGTTCTTC. Residues: CASSTGLAANSYNEQFF. The full variable domain, rest sourced from reference TRBV5-8 and TRBJ2-1, is EAGVTQSPTHLIKTRGQQATLRCSPISGHTSVYWYQQALGLGLQFLLWYDEGEERNRGNFPPRFSGRQFPNYSSELNVNALELEDSALYLCASSTGLAANSYNEQFFGPGTRLTVL.

This chain uses TRBV19 with TRBJ2-3; tentatively, D is TRBD2 (5 bases). This CDR3 comprises 12 residues. The V gene lost 5 bases and the J gene lost 4 bases, with 7 bases spanning the gap. Germline V gene data show CDR1 as LNHDA and CDR2 as SQIVND (reference sequence). CDR3 sequence: CASSAGADTQYF. The CDR3 DNA is TGTGCCAGTAGTGCCGGGGCAGATACGCAGTATTTT.

This rearrangement joins TRBV7-2 to TRBJ2-5; D tentatively fits TRBD1 or TRBD2 (5 bases each). The CDR3 covers 13 residues. Germline V lookup: CDR1 SGHTA, CDR2 FQGNSA. V lost 5 bases to trimming and J lost 5 bases, with 12 bases between them. The CDR3 here is CASSLGPGETQYF. CDR3 DNA: TGTGCCAGCAGCCTGGGACCCGGGGAGACCCAGTACTTC.

This clone was recorded once. The genes are TRBV18 and TRBJ1-1, with 9 bases aligning to TRBD1. Germline values: CDR1 KGHSH, CDR2 LQKENI. The CDR3 sequence is 14 residues long. The ends lost 3 bases at V and 5 bases at J; junction bases unmatched: 4. Here the CDR3 reads CASSPGTGRTEAFF. CDR3 nucleotide sequence: TGTGCCAGCTCACCCGGGACAGGGAGGACTGAAGCTTTCTTT.

The CDR3 sequence is CASSPGAGYEQYF. CDR3 nucleotide sequence: TGCGCCAGCAGTCCCGGCGCCGGTTACGAGCAGTACTTC. The gene calls are TRBV5-1 and TRBJ2-7; D call uncertain. The germline gives CDR1 SGHRS, CDR2 YFSETQ. V lost 5 bases and J 4 bases, leaving 13 bases between the germline ends. CDR3 length: 13 amino acids.

The genes are TRBV9 and TRBJ2-7, with D hard to call. Trimming removed 3 bases at V and 0 bases at J, with 16 bases between. The CDR3 has 16 amino acids. Germline lookup yields CDR1 SGDLS and CDR2 YYNGEE. The CDR3 sequence: CASSASALSHSYEQYF. The CDR3 nucleotides read TGTGCCAGCAGCGCTTCCGCTCTATCCCACTCCTACGAGCAGTACTTC.

V is TRBV18 and J is TRBJ2-1, with D perhaps TRBD1 (6 bases). V was clipped by 3 bases and J by 1 base, with 16 bases between them. CDR1 is KGHSH and CDR2 is LQKENI in the germline V gene. This CDR3 contains 17 residues. The CDR3 loop is CASSPYKGVGSYNEQFF. As DNA, the CDR3 is TGTGCCAGCTCACCTTATAAGGGGGTTGGGTCCTACAATGAGCAGTTCTTC.

This chain links TRBV11-3 with TRBJ2-3; maybe TRBD2 (6 bases). The length of the CDR3 is 16 residues. The V end lost 5 bases, the J end lost 4 bases, and 19 bases lay between the germline ends. Per the germline V gene, CDR1 is SGHNT and CDR2 is YENEEA. CDR3 amino acids: CASSLGVGLAADTQYF. DNA for the CDR3: TGTGCCAGCAGCCTAGGGGTTGGATTAGCGGCAGATACGCAGTATTTT. The full variable domain, completed using reference TRBV11-3 and TRBJ2-3, is EAGVVQSPRYKIIEKKQPVAFWCNPISGHNTLYWYLQNLGQGPELLIRYENEEAVDDSQLPKDRFSAERLKGVDSTLKIQPAELGDSAVYLCASSLGVGLAADTQYFGPGTRLTVL.

This clone was detected only once. The V call is TRBV9, the J call TRBJ2-3, with no clear D. Per the germline V gene, CDR1 is SGDLS and CDR2 is YYNGEE. V lost 0 bases to trimming and J lost 0 bases, with 5 bases between them. CDR3 size: 14 residues. Written as DNA, the CDR3 is TGTGCCAGCAGCGTAGATGGGAGCACAGATACGCAGTATTTT. Amino acids: CASSVDGSTDTQYF.

The V call is TRBV2, the J call TRBJ1-3; D is uncertain. Germline V gene lookup returns CDR1 SNHLY and CDR2 FYNNEI. The ends were cut back, 4 bases at V and 0 bases at J, with 13 bases in the middle. The CDR3 has 16 amino acids. CDR3 amino acids: CASSVEAVRSGNTIYF. Here the CDR3 DNA reads TGTGCCAGCAGTGTAGAGGCAGTCCGCTCTGGAAACACCATATATTTT. The full variable domain, completed using reference TRBV2 and TRBJ1-3, is EPEVTQTPSHQVTQMGQEVILRCVPISNHLYFYWYRQILGQKVEFLVSFYNNEISEKSEIFDDQFSVERPDGSNFTLKIRSTKLEDSAMYFCASSVEAVRSGNTIYFGEGSWLTVV.

This chain links TRBV6-6 with TRBJ2-7, with D possibly TRBD2 on 6 matching bases. The germline V gene encodes CDR1 MNHNY and CDR2 SVGAGI (reference sequence). V was pared by 2 bases and J by 0 bases, with 11 bases between. The CDR3 runs 15 residues. CDR3 bases: TGTGCCAGCAGTTACGCGGGACCGAGCTCCTACGAGCAGTACTTC. It translates to CASSYAGPSSYEQYF.

The V gene is TRBV9, the J gene TRBJ2-5; the match to TRBD2 covers 15 bases. Germline-derived CDR1 and CDR2 are SGDLS and YYNGEE. After removal of 2 bases from V and 4 bases from J, the junction contained 6 bases not matched to a gene. This CDR3 spans 17 amino acids. CDR3: CASSVIPGLAGGETQYF. The CDR3 DNA sequence: TGTGCCAGCAGCGTCATTCCGGGACTAGCGGGGGGAGAGACCCAGTACTTC.